The present T cell receptor (beta chain) was sequenced within a study of glioma-infiltrating T cells. Study outcomes and limitations: Non-neoplastic patients had below-expected tissue-blood divergence, while all gliomas exceeded expectation.

Concerning this clonotype itself: Its antigen is not identified.

This CDR3 is 17 amino acids long. From germline, CDR1 is GTSNPN and CDR2 SVGIG (reference sequence). Unmatched junction bases numbered 17, after V lost 5 bases and J lost 2 bases. TCR alpha and beta CDR3 regions were amplified from RNA using iRepertoire nested multiplex PCR. TCRdb recomputed calls from the multiplex PCR reads with MiXCR, one row per CDR3 protein. The data contain over 400 distinct CDR3 sequences, about a third of them singletons. Sequencing was performed on glioma tissue, nonneoplastic brain tissue, or PBMCs (not recorded which). The rearrangement uses TRBV30 and TRBJ2-5, with 7 bases that match TRBD1. The sequence was obtained from a human donor with low-grade glioma or glioblastoma, undergoing nonglioma brain surgery, or in good health (not recorded which). CDR3 residues: CAWGTRTGTVGQETQYF. CDR3 nucleotide sequence: TGTGCCTGGGGGACCCGCACCGGGACAGTTGGGCAAGAGACCCAGTACTTC.